Presented here are 25 T cell receptor beta chains from one specimen sequenced in a study of blood T cell repertoires in COVID-19 (dated by TCRdb to the early 2020s). Library prep was done by the immunoSEQ multiplex PCR assay. The table was pulled from immuneACCESS by TCRdb, which kept in-frame rearrangements only. Such tables lose some clones; where checked, under half of the loss comes from unresolved V genes, and the rest has no known cause. This sample comprises around 270,000 clones, 75% to 90% of them detected only once. The top ten hold about 4.6% of the sample. The sequenced material came from peripheral blood. Source of these receptors: a man aged 35 to 55 with acute or convalescent COVID-19.

This chain connects TRBV7-2 to TRBJ2-3, with 9 bases lining up with TRBD2. V lost 5 bases, J lost 5 bases, and 11 bases stayed unmatched. CDR1 and CDR2 (germline): SGHTA, FQGNSA. The CDR3 extends over 16 amino acids. CDR3 nucleotide sequence: TGTGCCAGCAGCCCACTAGGCGGGGGGGCCGAAGATACGCAGTATTTT. Translation gives CASSPLGGGAEDTQYF. The whole variable domain, filled in from reference TRBV7-2 and TRBJ2-3, reads GAGVSQSPSNKVTEKGKDVELRCDPISGHTALYWYRQSLGQGLEFLIYFQGNSAPDKSGLPSDRFSAERTGGSVSTLTIQRTQQEDSAVYLCASSPLGGGAEDTQYFGPGTRLTVL.

The chain links TRBV6-6 to TRBJ1-1; 9 bases map to TRBD1. CDR3 length: 14 amino acids. The trim removed 6 bases at V and 5 bases at J, leaving 7 bases unmatched. Germline V gene sequence: CDR1 MNHNY, CDR2 SVGAGI (reference sequence). CDR3 in DNA: TGTGCCAGCAGCCTCCTAGGACAGGGGACTGAAGCTTTCTTT. It translates to CASSLLGQGTEAFF.

This sequence joins TRBV7-9 and TRBJ1-2, with a weak D call TRBD1 (6 bases). Trimming took off 1 base at V and 3 bases at J, with 15 bases between the two ends. Per germline, CDR1 SEHNR and CDR2 FQNEAQ (reference sequence). This CDR3 has 16 amino acids. Written as DNA, the CDR3 is TGTGCCAGCAGCTTAGATGGCAGGGGATCCGACTATGGCTACACCTTC. This translates into CASSLDGRGSDYGYTF.

This chain joins TRBV2 and TRBJ1-2; D is unresolved. Germline-derived CDR1 and CDR2 are SNHLY and FYNNEI. V was shortened by 7 bases and J by 2 bases, with 11 bases between the two germline ends. The CDR3 consists of 13 residues. Here the CDR3 reads CASKLAGNYGYTF. The CDR3 nucleotides are TGTGCCAGCAAATTGGCGGGAAACTATGGCTACACCTTC.

This chain uses TRBV7-9 with TRBJ2-5; 11 bases agree with TRBD2. This CDR3 comprises 17 residues. From germline, CDR1 is SEHNR and CDR2 FQNEAQ (reference sequence). Germline trimming cut 4 bases from V and 5 bases from J; bases unmatched to any gene: 12. Written as DNA, the CDR3 is TGTGCCAGCAGCTCGGGCTTAGCGGGGGGGCGGAGGGAGACCCAGTACTTC. This codes for CASSSGLAGGRRETQYF.

This chain links TRBV5-1 with TRBJ2-2; 9 bases line up with TRBD2. This CDR3 region has 15 residues. V lost 9 bases to trimming and J lost 5 bases; unmatched junction nucleotides: 11. Germline V gene sequence: CDR1 SGHRS, CDR2 YFSETQ. CDR3 protein: CATQPGLAGTGELFF. For the CDR3, the DNA is TGCGCCACCCAACCAGGGCTAGCGGGGACCGGGGAGCTGTTTTTT.

The V call is TRBV5-1, the J call TRBJ1-1; TRBD1 matches 7 bases. J gave up 2 bases and V 4 bases, and 11 bases lay outside the gene matches. The germline V gene encodes CDR1 SGHRS and CDR2 YFSETQ. The CDR3 is made up of 16 amino acids. The CDR3 nucleotides are TGCGCCAGCAGCCAACTTTCCGGGACAGCAAACACTGAAGCTTTCTTT. Its protein product is CASSQLSGTANTEAFF.

J is TRBJ2-1 and V is TRBV19; 8 bases fit TRBD2. Germline lookup yields CDR1 LNHDA and CDR2 SQIVND (reference sequence). V dropped 7 bases and J dropped 0; count of bases not matched to a gene: 5. The CDR3 consists of 15 residues. CDR3 residues: CASKRSGASYNEQFF. The CDR3 coding sequence is TGTGCCAGTAAACGTAGCGGGGCCTCCTACAATGAGCAGTTCTTC.

The CDR3 sequence is CSAKTGGSYNEQFF. In nucleotides, the CDR3 is TGCAGCGCCAAGACAGGGGGCAGCTACAATGAGCAGTTCTTC. The chain combines TRBV29-1 with TRBJ2-1; 10 nucleotides line up with TRBD1. V dropped 7 bases and J dropped 3; count of bases not matched to a gene: 6. Germline V CDR1 and CDR2: SQVTM, ANQGSEA. This CDR3 region has 14 residues.

The rearrangement uses TRBV20-1 and TRBJ1-4, with D unresolved. Germline loops: CDR1 DFQATT, CDR2 SNEGSKA (reference sequence). Between the trimmed V and J ends, which lost 6 bases and 6 bases, there was a span of 14 bases. The CDR3 loop spans 13 amino acids. CDR3 DNA sequence: TGCAGTGCCAGTCGCGGATGGGATGAAAAACTGTTTTTT. This codes for CSASRGWDEKLFF.

The rearrangement links TRBV19 to TRBJ1-1, with no clear D. CDR3 length: 15 amino acids. Trimming took off 5 bases at V and 4 bases at J, with 17 bases between the two ends. Germline CDR1 and CDR2: LNHDA and SQIVND (reference sequence). CDR3 residues: CASSAPPGRSTEAFF. CDR3 nucleotides: TGTGCCAGTAGTGCCCCCCCCGGTCGGTCCACTGAAGCTTTCTTT.

V gene TRBV2 combines with J gene TRBJ1-2; no definite D call. The CDR3 is made up of 15 amino acids. Trimming cost V 7 bases and J 6 bases, with 21 bases left between them. Germline V CDR1 and CDR2: SNHLY, FYNNEI. The CDR3 DNA sequence: TGTGCCAGCACCGTGGCGGGCGCCCTCTCGGATGGCTACACCTTC. It specifies CASTVAGALSDGYTF.

V usage is TRBV2 and J usage is TRBJ1-5, with no clear D. Trimming took 4 bases from V and 7 from J, leaving 11 bases between them. Germline CDR1 reads SNHLY; CDR2 reads FYNNEI. The CDR3 consists of 13 residues. CDR3: CASSGGGSQPQHF. The DNA of the CDR3 is TGTGCCAGCAGTGGAGGAGGGTCCCAGCCCCAGCATTTT.

This chain connects TRBV6-1 to TRBJ2-1; TRBD2 matches at 11 bases. Germline CDR1 is MNHNS and CDR2 is SASEGT. CDR3 length: 15 residues. The V segment lost 4 bases and the J segment 4 bases; nucleotides outside the gene matches: 3. The CDR3: CASSVAGGPYNEQFF. CDR3 nucleotides: TGTGCCAGCAGTGTAGCGGGGGGGCCTTACAATGAGCAGTTCTTC.

The chain joins TRBV7-2 to TRBJ2-2; D ambiguous. CDR1 is SGHTA and CDR2 is FQGNSA in the germline V gene. This CDR3 is 13 amino acids long. V was shortened by 5 bases and J by 7 bases, with 11 bases between the two germline ends. CDR3: CASSVKSNGELFF. In nucleotides, the CDR3 is TGTGCCAGCAGCGTGAAGAGTAACGGGGAGCTGTTTTTT.

The chain has TRBV15 and TRBJ1-3; D is perhaps TRBD1 (5 bases). The ends were cut back, 5 bases at V and 0 bases at J, with 14 bases in the middle. Germline lookup yields CDR1 LNHNV and CDR2 YYDKDF (reference sequence). This CDR3 is 16 amino acids long. CDR3 nucleotides: TGTGCCACCAGCGTCTACAGGTTTAGCTCTGGAAACACCATATATTTT. Translated, it gives CATSVYRFSSGNTIYF.

The chain links TRBV2 to TRBJ1-6; D call uncertain. The CDR3 runs 15 residues. V lost 3 bases and J lost 3, with 9 bases in between. From germline, CDR1 is SNHLY and CDR2 FYNNEI. The CDR3 region is CASSDGRLYNSPLHF. CDR3 coding DNA: TGTGCCAGCAGTGATGGCCGCCTCTATAATTCACCCCTCCACTTT.

The J gene is TRBJ2-7, the V gene TRBV19, with 7 bases aligning to TRBD1. This CDR3 comprises 16 residues. The germline V gene encodes CDR1 LNHDA and CDR2 SQIVND (reference sequence). J gave up 2 bases and V 3 bases, and 10 bases lay outside the gene matches. The CDR3 loop reads CASSMLQGSPTYEQYF. In DNA form, the CDR3 reads TGTGCCAGTAGTATGTTACAGGGGTCGCCCACCTACGAGCAGTACTTC.

In DNA, the CDR3 is TGCGCCAGCAGCTTGGGGACTTTTCATAGCACAGATACGCAGTATTTT. Protein: CASSLGTFHSTDTQYF. The chain links TRBV5-1 to TRBJ2-3; tentative D call: TRBD2 (5 bases). The V gene's germline CDR1 is SGHRS and CDR2 YFSETQ. The CDR3 totals 16 residues. V was shortened by 0 bases and J by 0 bases, with 11 bases between the two germline ends. Complete variable domain (other parts from reference TRBV5-1 and TRBJ2-3): KAGVTQTPRYLIKTRGQQVTLSCSPISGHRSVSWYQQTPGQGLQFLFEYFSETQRNKGNFPGRFSGRQFSNSRSEMNVSTLELGDSALYLCASSLGTFHSTDTQYFGPGTRLTVL.

V usage is TRBV28 and J usage is TRBJ1-5; TRBD1 might be the D (6 bases). Per the germline V gene, CDR1 is MDHEN and CDR2 is SYDVKM. This CDR3 is built from 14 residues. The V and J ends lost 2 bases and 6 bases respectively, with 11 bases between them. CDR3 in amino acids: CASSLTSRGQPQHF. The CDR3 nucleotides are TGTGCCAGCAGTTTAACTTCCAGGGGTCAGCCCCAGCATTTT.

The V call is TRBV6-2 or TRBV6-3, the J call TRBJ2-6; TRBD1 aligns across 8 bases. The CDR3 sequence is 18 residues long. J lost 0 bases, V lost 5 bases, and 9 bases had no gene match. Germline CDR1 MNHEY, CDR2 SVGEGT. The DNA of the CDR3 is TGTGCCAGCAGTGACCGGACAGGGAGGTACTCTGGGGCCAACGTCCTGACTTTC. Amino acids: CASSDRTGRYSGANVLTF.

The chain couples TRBV6-5 to TRBJ2-7; D is perhaps TRBD1 (6 bases). CDR1 is MNHEY and CDR2 is SVGAGI in the germline V gene. The CDR3 length is 14 residues. The germline V and J ends were trimmed by 3 bases and 0 bases, with 9 bases remaining between them. This CDR3 reads CASSYGRGSYEQYF. CDR3 in DNA: TGTGCCAGCAGTTATGGCAGGGGCTCCTACGAGCAGTACTTC.

The chain carries TRBV10-2 and TRBJ1-4, with 9 bases fitting TRBD1. Unmatched junction bases numbered 6, after V lost 6 bases and J lost 7 bases. CDR1 and CDR2 (germline): WSHSY, SAAADI. The CDR3 contains 14 residues. The CDR3 is CASRLTGGSEKLFF. The CDR3 region has the DNA TGCGCCAGCAGGTTAACAGGGGGCTCTGAAAAACTGTTTTTT.

The chain carries TRBV5-1 and TRBJ2-1; 10 nucleotides match TRBD2. Unmatched junction bases numbered 11, after V lost 1 base and J lost 7 bases. Germline CDR1 reads SGHRS; CDR2 reads YFSETQ. The CDR3 consists of 17 residues. CDR3 DNA sequence: TGCGCCAGCAGCTTGTATCCTAGCGGGGGTAGGGGGAATGAGCAGTTCTTC. It is translated as CASSLYPSGGRGNEQFF.

This chain uses TRBV5-1 with TRBJ1-1; D might be TRBD1 (5 bases). The ends were cut back, 6 bases at V and 4 bases at J, with 16 bases in the middle. The germline V gene has CDR1 SGHRS and CDR2 YFSETQ. This CDR3 is built from 14 residues. The CDR3 sequence is CASTTQGSGTEAFF. CDR3 DNA sequence: TGCGCCAGCACCACTCAGGGATCTGGCACTGAAGCTTTCTTT.